The clone carrying this T cell receptor (beta chain) was recorded many times. Its matching antigen is unknown. These data are taken from a study of identical twins. Study findings and constraints: One should note that invariant MAIT and iNKT cells could partly confound zero-insertion analyses. With abundant cord blood beta clonotypes, insertions were fewer; memory repertoires showed no such pattern.

This CDR3 has 15 residues. Trimming removed 1 base at V and 0 bases at J, with 10 bases between. Through template switching, a universal primer site was introduced, and the cDNA contained unique molecular identifiers. TCRdb used MiXCR to reprocess the 5' RACE reads, holding one entry per CDR3 protein. This sample yields approximately 680,000 distinct CDR3 sequences, of which about 7.1% are seen a single time; about 1.6% belongs to the top ten. These data also formed part of another study, on yellow fever vaccine responses in identical twins.

The TCR originated in a woman aged 18-35 years in good health. What was sequenced was PBMCs. The rearrangement joins TRBV12-3 or TRBV12-4 to TRBJ2-7, with D unclear. As DNA, the CDR3 is TGTGCCAGCAGTTTAGTTATAGTGAGCTCCTACGAGCAGTACTTC. It yields the protein CASSLVIVSSYEQYF.